The 29 T cell receptor beta chains given below trace back to one sample, sequenced in a study of T cells in Graves' hyperthyroidism and ophthalmopathy. The TCR beta CDR3 regions underwent amplification using RNA transcripts as the source. Initially, a first-round RT-PCR of the TCR CDR3 employed the HTBI primer set. TCRdb processed the multiplex PCR reads anew with MiXCR; each CDR3 protein has one entry. The sample has about 640,000 distinct CDR3 sequences; 45% are singletons. The sample was peripheral blood or thyroid tissue (not recorded which). Receptor source: an adult man with Graves' disease, either hyperthyroidism or ophthalmopathy (not recorded which).

This clonotype was detected many times. This chain joins TRBV10-2 and TRBJ2-5, with a tentative D call TRBD1 (6 bases). The V end was cut by 9 bases, the J end by 2 bases, with 16 bases between. CDR1 is WSHSY and CDR2 is SAAADI in the germline V gene. This CDR3 contains 14 residues. For the CDR3, the DNA is TGCGCCAGGTGTGGACAGAGCTTTCAAGAGACCCAGTACTTC. Protein: CARCGQSFQETQYF.

This rearrangement joins TRBV12-3 or TRBV12-4 to TRBJ1-5; no clear D. The CDR3 is 12 residues long. V was shortened by 2 bases and J by 5 bases, with 4 bases between the two germline ends. The CDR3 DNA reads TGTGCCAGCAGTTTACTCCATCAGCCCCAGCATTTT. Encoded protein: CASSLLHQPQHF.

The rearrangement links TRBV19 to TRBJ1-3; D uncertain. V dropped 4 bases and J dropped 7 bases, with 11 bases sitting between them. In germline, CDR1 is LNHDA, CDR2 SQIVND (reference sequence). This CDR3 has 13 amino acids. For the CDR3, the DNA is TGTGCCAGTAGTACCCTGAACGAGAACACCATATATTTT. Its translation is CASSTLNENTIYF.

This clonotype appeared a few times. V is TRBV7-3 and J is TRBJ1-2; D perhaps matches TRBD1 (5 bases). The CDR3 spans 14 residues. The germline gives CDR1 SGHTA, CDR2 FQGTGA. Deletions cut 1 base from V and 6 bases from J, with 12 bases between. CDR3 bases: TGTGCCAGCAGCTTAAAAGGGGCGGTTGATGGCTACACCTTC. Translated: CASSLKGAVDGYTF.

This clonotype was found a few times. The gene calls are TRBV4-1 and TRBJ1-6; weak D call: TRBD1 (6 bases). Trimming shortened V by 1 base and J by 13 bases, and 11 bases separated the two germline ends. Germline V CDR1 and CDR2: MGHRA, YSYEKL. The CDR3 length is 13 residues. CDR3: CASSQGTVSPLHF. Here the CDR3 DNA reads TGCGCCAGCAGCCAAGGGACAGTATCCCCCCTCCACTTT.

This chain connects TRBV5-4 to TRBJ1-2, with TRBD1 as a possible D gene (5 bases). This CDR3 comprises 15 residues. Between the trimmed V and J ends, which lost 1 base and 4 bases, there was a span of 14 bases. Germline CDR1 reads SGHNT; CDR2 reads YYREEE (reference sequence). This CDR3 is CASSLHRPGGYGYTF. As DNA, the CDR3 is TGTGCCAGCAGCTTGCACAGGCCAGGTGGCTATGGCTACACCTTC.

Details on this clonotype: An end of the junction differs from the germline gene, which may be a read error. The chain joins TRBV10-3 to TRBJ1-5; the match to TRBD1 covers 10 bases. The CDR3 length is 16 residues. CDR1 ENHRY and CDR2 SYGVKD come from the germline V gene. DNA of the CDR3: TGTGCCAGCAGTTACCGGACAGGGGGGAGCAATCAGCCCCAGCATTTT. Protein: CASSYRTGGSNQPQHF.

This clonotype came up once. The rearrangement uses TRBV5-4 and TRBJ1-6; tentative D call: TRBD1 (6 bases). Between the trimmed V and J ends, which lost 7 bases and 8 bases, there was a span of 25 bases. Germline lookup yields CDR1 SGHNT and CDR2 YYREEE (reference sequence). The CDR3 consists of 17 residues. CDR3 coding DNA: TGTGCCAGCCACCCAGCATGGCGGGACACAGCATATTCACCCCTCCACTTT. This gives the protein CASHPAWRDTAYSPLHF.

The V gene is TRBV9, the J gene TRBJ2-5, with D maybe TRBD2 (5 bases). The V gene lost 3 bases and the J gene lost 0 bases, with 21 bases spanning the gap. The CDR3 length is 18 residues. Germline assignment: CDR1 SGDLS and CDR2 YYNGEE. The CDR3 DNA sequence: TGTGCCAGCAGCGGTAGTTTCAGAGACTACAACGACCAAGAGACCCAGTACTTC. It encodes CASSGSFRDYNDQETQYF.

This clonotype was recorded at least ten times. The chain links TRBV11-2 to TRBJ1-1; D ambiguous. Trimming stripped 3 bases from V and 0 bases from J, with 8 bases between. The CDR3 contains 14 residues. The V gene's germline CDR1 is SGHAT and CDR2 FQNNGV. Written as DNA, the CDR3 is TGTGCCAGCAGCTTTAGGCAGGTGAACACTGAAGCTTTCTTT. It yields the protein CASSFRQVNTEAFF.

In its sample, this clonotype was seen once. No DNA is shown, since the ends of the CDR3 on it are uncertain; the CDR3 is the one TCRdb lists. The chain has TRBV15 and TRBJ1-2; the D segment call TRBD1 is taken from the table without a DNA check. A total of 14 residues make up the CDR3, ends included. Germline V lookup: CDR1 LNHNV, CDR2 YYDKDF (reference sequence). CDR3: CASSSSTDNNGYTF.

This clonotype turned up a few times. The CDR3 reads CASSHATGISNQPQHF. CDR3 nucleotides: TGCGCCAGCAGCCACGCCACAGGAATTAGCAATCAGCCCCAGCATTTT. The V and J genes are TRBV4-1 and TRBJ1-5, with D possibly matching TRBD1 (5 bases). The CDR3 consists of 16 residues. The germline gives CDR1 MGHRA, CDR2 YSYEKL. V was pared by 3 bases and J by 0 bases, with 12 bases between.

V and J are TRBV29-1 and TRBJ1-1, with 7 bases that match TRBD1. The germline V gene has CDR1 SQVTM and CDR2 ANQGSEA. This CDR3 has 12 residues. The trim removed 8 bases at V and 4 bases at J, leaving 7 bases unmatched. DNA of the CDR3: TGCAGCTTGCAGGGGGGAGGCACTGAAGCTTTCTTT. As protein: CSLQGGGTEAFF.

In the case of this clonotype: Compared with germline, one end of the junction differs, possibly owing to a read error. This chain connects TRBV7-6 to TRBJ1-6, with D perhaps TRBD1 (6 bases). The CDR3 loop spans 14 amino acids. From germline, CDR1 is SGHVS and CDR2 FNYEAQ. CDR3 in amino acids: CASSVAGAVSPLHF. The CDR3 DNA sequence: TGTGCCAGCAGCGTAGCGGGGGCGGTTTCACCCCTCCACTTT.

The genes are TRBV7-9 and TRBJ1-1; D ambiguous. Trimming took off 8 bases at V and 5 bases at J, with 18 bases between the two ends. From germline, CDR1 is SEHNR and CDR2 FQNEAQ (reference sequence). There are 14 residues in the CDR3. CDR3 amino acids: CASSPRKVGTEAFF. The CDR3 nucleotides read TGTGCCAGCTCACCGCGTAAAGTGGGGACTGAAGCTTTCTTT.

This clonotype has more than one count but fewer than ten. The chain combines TRBV12-3 or TRBV12-4 with TRBJ1-2; no reliable D call. This CDR3 spans 13 amino acids. The germline V and J ends were trimmed by 6 bases and 4 bases, with 12 bases remaining between them. The CDR3, as DNA: TGTGCCAGCAGCCGGGAGACCGCCTATGGCTACACCTTC. Translated: CASSRETAYGYTF.

The chain recombines TRBV7-8 with TRBJ2-7, with D perhaps given as TRBD1 or TRBD2 (6 bases each). Germline V gives CDR1 SGHVS, CDR2 FQNEAQ. The V end was cut by 8 bases, the J end by 0 bases, with 17 bases between. The CDR3 is 15 residues long. The DNA for the CDR3 is TGTGCCAGCGGAGCTAGGGGGGCCACCTCCTACGAGCAGTACTTC. Its translation is CASGARGATSYEQYF.

The chain recombines TRBV7-1 with TRBJ1-5; no definite D call. TRBV7-1 is an ORF; its function is uncertain. V gave up 2 bases and J gave up 4 bases, with 9 bases separating them. The CDR3 totals 14 residues. DNA for the CDR3: TGTGCCAGCAGCTCACGGCACTATAATCAGCCCCAGCATTTT. It encodes CASSSRHYNQPQHF.

The V call is TRBV7-9, the J call TRBJ2-7, with D perhaps TRBD1 or TRBD2 (5 bases each). V was clipped by 2 bases and J by 2 bases, with 7 bases between them. This CDR3 has 13 residues. The germline V gene encodes CDR1 SEHNR and CDR2 FQNEAQ (reference sequence). CDR3 sequence reads: CASSLMGAYEQYF. Written as DNA, the CDR3 is TGTGCCAGCAGCTTAATGGGGGCCTACGAGCAGTACTTC.

The chain joins TRBV6-1 to TRBJ1-1; D unresolved. Germline CDR1 and CDR2: MNHNS and SASEGT. V was trimmed by 7 bases and J by 0 bases, leaving 15 bases between them. The CDR3 length is 15 residues. The CDR3 nucleotides are TGTGCCAGCACCCCCGGTGCGAGATTGAACACTGAAGCTTTCTTT. Translating gives CASTPGARLNTEAFF.

There are many counts of this clonotype. The genes are TRBV24-1 and TRBJ1-5, with unresolved D. The CDR3 is made up of 13 amino acids. Germline V gives CDR1 KGHDR, CDR2 SFDVKD. V shed 2 bases and J shed 7 bases, with 8 bases lying between them. This CDR3 is CATSDWGTQPQHF. The DNA of the CDR3 is TGTGCCACCAGTGATTGGGGTACCCAGCCCCAGCATTTT.

This chain links TRBV11-2 with TRBJ1-6; D is unclear. CDR3 length equals 15 residues. Germline CDR1 and CDR2: SGHAT and FQNNGV. Trimming took 1 base from V and 2 from J, leaving 6 bases between them. CDR3 sequence (DNA): TGTGCCAGCAGCTTAGGGCCGACCTATAATTCACCCCTCCACTTT. Residues: CASSLGPTYNSPLHF. Full variable domain (missing parts from reference TRBV11-2 and TRBJ1-6): EAGVAQSPRYKIIEKRQSVAFWCNPISGHATLYWYQQILGQGPKLLIQFQNNGVVDDSQLPKDRFSAERLKGVDSTLKIQPAKLEDSAVYLCASSLGPTYNSPLHFGNGTRLTVT.

The rearrangement joins TRBV12-3 or TRBV12-4 to TRBJ2-5, with D possibly matching TRBD1 (6 bases). The CDR3 is 15 amino acids. The germline V and J ends were trimmed by 5 bases and 5 bases, with 18 bases remaining between them. CDR3 sequence: CASSPQIVQGETQYF. CDR3 bases: TGTGCCAGCAGTCCTCAAATAGTCCAGGGGGAGACCCAGTACTTC.

The chain recombines TRBV5-8 with TRBJ1-1; D unresolved. Germline V gene sequence: CDR1 SGHTS, CDR2 YDEGEE. V gave up 0 bases and J gave up 6 bases, with 9 bases separating them. This CDR3 contains 13 residues. As DNA, the CDR3 is TGTGCCAGCAGCTTGGAAATCTCCCCTGAAGCTTTCTTT. It codes for CASSLEISPEAFF.

In its sample, this clonotype was seen a few times. V is TRBV2 and J is TRBJ1-1; D gene unclear. CDR3 length: 14 residues. The germline gives CDR1 SNHLY, CDR2 FYNNEI. The germline V and J ends were trimmed by 6 bases and 1 base, with 12 bases remaining between them. CDR3 DNA sequence: TGTGCCAGCAGACAACGGAGTACGAACACTGAAGCTTTCTTT. It yields the protein CASRQRSTNTEAFF.

This chain connects TRBV29-1 to TRBJ1-1, with 8 bases identical to TRBD1. The CDR3 spans 15 residues. V shed 5 bases and J 1 base; nucleotides not matched to a gene: 9. Germline V gene data show CDR1 as SQVTM and CDR2 as ANQGSEA. Here the CDR3 DNA reads TGCAGCGTTATGGACAGGGCTAAATGGAACACTGAAGCTTTCTTT. It specifies CSVMDRAKWNTEAFF.

Details on this clonotype: Without the conserved terminal phenylalanine or tryptophan, this CDR3 likely stems from a read error. The DNA is left out, because the CDR3 cannot be placed on it with certainty; the CDR3 is given as TCRdb lists it. The chain recombines TRBV2 with TRBJ2-7; TRBD1 is the table's D call, not checked against the DNA. The CDR3 has 9 residues if both end residues are counted. Per the germline V gene, CDR1 is SNHLY and CDR2 is FYNNEI. CDR3 sequence reads: CASRGEGDL.

In its sample, this clonotype was seen a few times. This chain connects TRBV6-1 to TRBJ1-6, with unresolved D. Per the germline V gene, CDR1 is MNHNS and CDR2 is SASEGT. V was shortened by 2 bases and J by 7 bases, with 15 bases between the two germline ends. The CDR3 length is 16 residues. The CDR3 loop reads CASSETRSTSNSPLHF. As DNA, the CDR3 is TGTGCCAGCAGTGAAACGCGCAGCACTTCGAATTCACCCCTCCACTTT.

There are a few counts of this clonotype. This chain connects TRBV5-5 to TRBJ1-1, with D perhaps matching TRBD1 (5 bases). This CDR3 has 14 residues. The ends were cut back, 2 bases at V and 6 bases at J, with 14 bases in the middle. The germline V gene encodes CDR1 SGHKS and CDR2 YYEKEE (reference sequence). This chain's CDR3 is CASSFSGSSAEAFF. CDR3 nucleotides: TGTGCCAGCAGCTTCTCAGGGAGTAGCGCTGAAGCTTTCTTT.